The clone carrying this T cell receptor (beta chain) was recorded only once. Its antigen is undetermined. Germline CDR1 DFQATT, CDR2 SNEGSKA (reference sequence). The CDR3 runs 11 residues. Trimming cost V 6 bases and J 5 bases, with 10 bases left between them. These data originate in a study of beta chain features in type 1 diabetes. Study-wide context: Sorted cell examination encompassed over 90,000,000 cells across all samples. Points from the study as a whole: People with Type 1 diabetes carried modestly yet significantly shorter TCRB CDR3s in all four CD4+ subsets.

The sequenced template was cDNA made from the entire isolated RNA. The repertoire was sequenced with immunoSEQ multiplex PCR; TCRdb's copy has only in-frame clones and lacks some. Of fewer than 900,000 clones in the sample, 15% to 20% are singletons; the top ten hold about 0.025%. It was one heparinised blood draw, averaging about 116 mL, that each donor gave. This clonotype was obtained from a woman aged 18-29 years in good health. Input material: naive CD4+ T cells from blood. This sequence joins TRBV20-1 and TRBJ2-5; no reliable D call. CDR3 DNA: TGCAGTGCAGGAAAAACGGAGACCCAGTACTTC. Translated, it gives CSAGKTETQYF.